This is a list of T cell receptor beta chains from one sample in a study of T-cell reconstitution after alpha-beta-depleted transplantation in children. Using its own MiXCR run on the PCR reads, TCRdb lists one record per CDR3 protein. The table lists approximately 490,000 distinct CDR3 sequences, 12% of them singletons. The source was PBMCs from the stem cell graft donor, collected from the stem cell graft. The origin of the receptors is a human donor who donated a stem cell graft to a child with combined immunodeficiency. CDR3s include the opening cysteine and the closing phenylalanine or tryptophan. A D gene is named only where the DNA matches it firmly. The size field is filled for only some rows; it gives once, few, many or a size class.

CDR3,DNA,D,J,size,V
CASSSLGGHAETQYF,TGTGCCAGCAGCTCCTTAGGGGGGCACGCAGAGACCCAGTACTTC,-,TRBJ2-5,-,TRBV7-8
CASSSGPWRPRSYNEQFF,TGTGCCAGCAGTTCCGGGCCGTGGCGGCCCCGCTCCTACAATGAGCAGTTCTTC,-,TRBJ2-1,few,TRBV28
CASSLAIAQGRVGYTF,TGTGCCAGCAGCTTGGCGATTGCTCAGGGCCGAGTTGGCTACACCTTC,-,TRBJ1-2,many,TRBV5-5
CATTRQFSYEQYF,TGTGCCACCACCCGACAGTTTTCCTACGAGCAGTACTTC,-,TRBJ2-7,-,TRBV7-8
CASSLGSGGAYEQYF,TGTGCCAGCAGTTTGGGTAGCGGGGGGGCCTACGAGCAGTACTTC,TRBD2,TRBJ2-7,many,TRBV12-3/TRBV12-4
CSARDQLAGNTGELFF,TGCAGTGCTAGAGATCAACTAGCGGGAAACACCGGGGAGCTGTTTTTT,TRBD2,TRBJ2-2,few,TRBV20-1
CASSELGEQFF,TGTGCCAGCAGTGAATTAGGTGAGCAGTTCTTC,-,TRBJ2-1,many,TRBV2
CASSSTGTSGTEAFF,TGTGCCAGCAGTTCCACGGGGACATCTGGGACTGAAGCTTTCTTT,-,TRBJ1-1,many,TRBV12-3/TRBV12-4
CASSPGEIQPQHF,TGTGCCAGCAGCCCGGGGGAGATCCAGCCCCAGCATTTT,-,TRBJ1-5,many,TRBV12-3/TRBV12-4
CASSLIANEQFF,TGTGCCAGCAGCTTGATAGCGAATGAGCAGTTCTTC,-,TRBJ2-1,few,TRBV5-6
CASSETGEQPYNEQFF,TGTGCCAGCAGTGAAACGGGAGAGCAACCTTACAATGAGCAGTTCTTC,-,TRBJ2-1,many,TRBV6-1
CASSLDPRGVEQYF,TGTGCCAGCAGCTTAGACCCCCGTGGGGTTGAGCAGTACTTC,-,TRBJ2-7,-,TRBV7-2
CASSPPGLANIYEQFF,TGCGCCAGCAGCCCGCCGGGACTAGCGAATATCTATGAGCAGTTCTTC,TRBD2,TRBJ2-1,-,TRBV5-1
CASSYFGGLGVKETQYF,TGTGCCAGCAGTTACTTTGGGGGACTAGGGGTAAAAGAGACCCAGTACTTC,TRBD2,TRBJ2-5,many,TRBV12-3/TRBV12-4
CASSSDSATNEKLFF,TGCGCCAGCAGCTCCGACTCAGCAACTAATGAAAAACTGTTTTTT,-,TRBJ1-4,many,TRBV5-1
CASTPSAGGPVGELFF,TGTGCCAGCACCCCGAGTGCGGGAGGGCCGGTCGGGGAGCTGTTTTTT,TRBD2,TRBJ2-2,many,TRBV9
CATSPGTDTGELFF,TGTGCCACCAGCCCCGGGACAGACACCGGGGAGCTGTTTTTT,TRBD1,TRBJ2-2,-,TRBV15
CASSLSRGNSYEQYF,TGTGCCAGCAGCTTAAGCAGGGGAAACTCCTACGAGCAGTACTTC,-,TRBJ2-7,-,TRBV7-2
CASTTQGDQPQHF,TGTGCCAGTACTACCCAGGGAGATCAGCCCCAGCATTTT,-,TRBJ1-5,few,TRBV19
CASSHGERTGELFF,TGTGCCAGCAGCCACGGGGAGAGAACCGGGGAGCTGTTTTTT,-,TRBJ2-2,many,TRBV7-9
CSASWAGRSYEQYF,TGCAGTGCTAGTTGGGCGGGACGCTCCTACGAGCAGTACTTC,-,TRBJ2-7,-,TRBV20-1
CASSDQESTNEKLFF,TGTGCCAGCAGCGACCAAGAGTCAACTAATGAAAAACTGTTTTTT,-,TRBJ1-4,few,TRBV7-9
CATNLGQGQYF,TGTGCCACCAACCTAGGACAGGGGCAATACTTC,TRBD1,TRBJ2-7,many,TRBV6-2/TRBV6-3
CASSQEGVPGGTEAFF,TGTGCCAGCAGCCAAGAGGGGGTTCCCGGGGGCACTGAAGCTTTCTTT,-,TRBJ1-1,-,TRBV4-2
CASSPRGQADQPQHF,TGTGCCAGCAGCCCACGTGGACAGGCCGATCAGCCCCAGCATTTT,TRBD1,TRBJ1-5,-,TRBV7-8
CASRRLAEGTDTQYF,TGTGCCAGCAGGAGACTAGCGGAGGGCACAGATACGCAGTATTTT,TRBD2,TRBJ2-3,-,TRBV6-2/TRBV6-3
CASSPDSGANVLTF,TGTGCCAGCAGCCCGGACTCTGGGGCCAACGTCCTGACTTTC,-,TRBJ2-6,few,TRBV5-5
CASSYSMGTEAFF,TGTGCCAGCAGTTACTCGATGGGGACTGAAGCTTTCTTT,-,TRBJ1-1,-,TRBV6-5
CSALSPGLAGGANTGELFF,TGCAGTGCTCTTTCGCCGGGACTAGCGGGAGGAGCGAACACCGGGGAGCTGTTTTTT,TRBD2,TRBJ2-2,-,TRBV20-1
CASRLAGTTQYF,TGTGCCAGTCGACTAGCGGGGACCACGCAGTATTTT,TRBD2,TRBJ2-3,few,TRBV12-3/TRBV12-4
CASSLQAGGSYEQYF,TGTGCCAGCAGCCTCCAAGCGGGGGGCTCCTACGAGCAGTACTTC,TRBD2,TRBJ2-7,many,TRBV4-2
CASSFPTSGSDEQYF,TGTGCCAGCAGTTTCCCGACTAGCGGGAGCGACGAGCAGTACTTC,TRBD2,TRBJ2-7,many,TRBV12-3/TRBV12-4
CATSRLGGNSNQPQHF,TGTGCCACCAGCCGACTTGGGGGGAATAGCAATCAGCCCCAGCATTTT,-,TRBJ1-5,-,TRBV24-1
CASSETSIPVTDTQYF,TGTGCCAGCAGCGAGACTAGCATTCCCGTCACAGATACGCAGTATTTT,TRBD2,TRBJ2-3,many,TRBV9
CASSLTRFHIDTQYF,TGCGCCAGCAGCCTAACAAGGTTCCACATAGATACGCAGTATTTT,-,TRBJ2-3,-,TRBV5-1
CTTSASDDTVTDTQYF,TGTACCACCAGTGCCTCCGACGATACGGTTACAGATACGCAGTATTTT,-,TRBJ2-3,-,TRBV24-1
CASSIDGTSGGEQYF,TGTGCCAGCAGCATAGACGGGACTAGCGGTGGGGAGCAGTACTTC,TRBD2,TRBJ2-7,many,TRBV9
CASSVGPGRTDTQYF,TGTGCCAGCAGCGTAGGTCCGGGACGCACAGATACGCAGTATTTT,-,TRBJ2-3,-,TRBV9
CASSLIGHSYEQYF,TGTGCCAGCAGTTTAATAGGACACTCCTACGAGCAGTACTTC,-,TRBJ2-7,few,TRBV28
CASSLVLAGGVFF,TGTGCCAGCAGCTTAGTCCTAGCGGGAGGGGTATTCTTC,TRBD2,TRBJ2-1,few,TRBV11-3
CSAPLLAGMETQYF,TGCAGTGCTCCCCTTTTAGCGGGAATGGAGACCCAGTACTTC,TRBD2,TRBJ2-5,-,TRBV20-1
CASSTQGGYGYTF,TGTGCCAGCAGTACCCAGGGAGGTTATGGCTACACCTTC,-,TRBJ1-2,few,TRBV6-1
CASIGPRLANYEQYF,TGCGCCAGCATTGGCCCGAGACTAGCGAACTACGAGCAGTACTTC,TRBD2,TRBJ2-7,few,TRBV5-1
CASSSSTGTSGRLDTQYF,TGTGCCAGCAGTTCCTCCACCGGGACTAGCGGGAGATTAGATACGCAGTATTTT,TRBD2,TRBJ2-3,many,TRBV12-3/TRBV12-4
CSARVGSRAIYNEQFF,TGCAGTGCTAGAGTGGGCAGCAGAGCGATCTACAATGAGCAGTTCTTC,-,TRBJ2-1,few,TRBV20-1
CASSPGDRALQETQYF,TGCGCCAGCAGCCCCGGGGACAGGGCACTTCAAGAGACCCAGTACTTC,TRBD1,TRBJ2-5,-,TRBV5-1
CASSFDSVGYGYTF,TGTGCCAGCAGTTTTGACAGTGTAGGGTATGGCTACACCTTC,-,TRBJ1-2,many,TRBV12-3/TRBV12-4
CASSDGVGTGPYEQYF,TGTGCCAGCAGCGACGGGGTCGGGACAGGGCCCTACGAGCAGTACTTC,TRBD1,TRBJ2-7,few,TRBV9
CAVTTANTGELFF,TGTGCCGTTACGACAGCCAACACCGGGGAGCTGTTTTTT,-,TRBJ2-2,-,TRBV6-2/TRBV6-3
CASTLLNGYSGEQYF,TGTGCCAGCACCCTCCTTAACGGTTATTCGGGGGAGCAGTACTTC,-,TRBJ2-7,-,TRBV7-9